This TCR beta chain was sequenced in a study of T cell changes during pregnancy in multiple sclerosis. Assay used: immunoSEQ multiplex PCR; TCRdb lists only in-frame clones, some missing. The data hold around 50,000 clones, with around 93% observed a single time. The TCR comes from a female donor with multiple sclerosis, enrolled in a pregnancy study. Here the sequenced sample was CD8+ T cells from peripheral blood mononuclear cells, taken in the first trimester of pregnancy.

This CDR3 reads CASIAGGHTEAFF. CDR3 bases: TGTGCCAGCATCGCGGGGGGTCACACTGAAGCTTTCTTT. The chain carries TRBV27 and TRBJ1-1; D perhaps matches TRBD1 (5 bases). With 7 bases removed from V and 3 bases from J, the gap between germline ends came to 12 bases. Per germline, CDR1 MNHEY and CDR2 SMNVEV (reference sequence). The CDR3 is 13 amino acids.